Presented here are 10 T cell receptor beta chains from one specimen sequenced in a study of CD8+ T cells in alopecia areata. RNA was extracted and reverse transcribed into cDNA as the sequencing template. Assay used: immunoSEQ multiplex PCR; TCRdb lists only in-frame clones, some missing. The record shows about 270,000 clones for this sample, with no singletons present. The sorting of pooled cutaneous lymph node cells relied on CD4, CD8alpha, NKG2D, NKG2ACE and other markers. Sequenced input: CD4+ T cells sorted from a lymph node. All receptors come from a C3H/HeJ mouse with alopecia areata. This line is of MHC haplotype H2-k.

This clone was seen a few times. Gene names denote mouse genes. The CDR3 end falls 4 residues outside the read, so it is completed with the germline J gene. Other nucleotide sequences in the sample specify the same CDR3. The V gene is TRBV17, the J gene TRBJ2-5, with 9 positions matching TRBD2. The germline V gene encodes CDR1 MNHDT and CDR2 YYDKIL. The V and J ends lost 3 bases and 3 bases, in that order; junction bases with no gene match: 1. The CDR3 spans 14 residues. CDR3 in amino acids: CASSSLGGQDTQYF. CDR3 bases read: TGTGCTAGCAGTAGTCTGGGGGGGCAAGAC.

This clone was counted a few times. Genes and germline come from the mouse. CDR3 amino acids: CTCSARQGKDTQYF. Partial CDR3 DNA: TGCACCTGCAGTGCCCGACAGGGGAAAGAC. V usage is TRBV1 and J usage is TRBJ2-5, with TRBD1 identical over 8 bases. The CDR3 end lies 4 residues beyond the end of the read and is filled in from the germline J gene. The CDR3 totals 14 residues. CDR1 and CDR2 (germline): NSQYPW, LRSPGD (reference sequence).

Concerning this clone itself: Gene labels here are mouse ones. Incomplete CDR3 DNA: TGCACCTGCAGTGCAGATGGGGTTCCGGGACTGGGGTAT. Protein: CTCSADGVPGLGY. The full-length CDR3 reads as CTCSADGVPGLGYEQYF. This sequence joins TRBV1 and TRBJ2-7, with 10 positions matching TRBD2. The CDR3 goes on 4 residues after the read ends, and that part is filled in from the germline J gene. CDR1 NSQYPW and CDR2 LRSPGD come from the germline V gene (reference sequence). This CDR3 has 17 amino acids.

This clone came up a few times. Germline and genes here are mouse. The DNA ends 4 residues before the CDR3 does, and the rest of the CDR3 is filled in from the germline J gene. The V and J genes are TRBV13-2 and TRBJ2-5, with unresolved D. There are 15 residues in the CDR3. Germline loops: CDR1 NNHNN, CDR2 SYGAGS (reference sequence). The V gene lost 0 bases and the J gene lost 0 bases, with 8 bases spanning the gap. The CDR3: CASGDGGFNQDTQYF. The CDR3 bases that were read are TGTGCCAGCGGTGATGGAGGGTTTAACCAAGAC.

In the case of this clone: Gene names and germline refer to mouse. The CDR3 protein is CASSASGGARDYTF. The CDR3 DNA, read in part, is TGTGCCAGCAGCGCTTCTGGGGGGGCGCGC. The chain has TRBV13-3 and TRBJ1-2; D possibly corresponds to TRBD1 (6 bases). The read ends 4 residues before the CDR3 terminus; that terminus is restored from the germline J gene. Germline V gives CDR1 NNHDY, CDR2 SYVADS. The CDR3 has 14 amino acids.

A few counts support this clone. Gene names denote mouse genes. Sequencing ends 4 residues short of the CDR3 end; the germline J gene provides the rest. The chain employs TRBV19 and TRBJ2-1, with 7 positions matching TRBD1. CDR1 and CDR2 from the germline V gene are FNHDT and SITEND (reference sequence). CDR3 length: 16 amino acids. V lost 5 bases and J lost 0; bases outside the gene matches: 8. The CDR3 sequence is CASRRTGLYNYAEQFF. CDR3 bases read: TGTGCCAGCAGAAGGACAGGCCTTTATAACTATGCT.

Turning to this clone: Mouse names are used for the genes. The part of the CDR3 DNA that was read is TGTGCCAGCAGTGCCGTGGGGGGGCCCGGG. As protein: CASSAVGGPG. The whole CDR3 is CASSAVGGPGQLYF. The chain combines TRBV13-3 with TRBJ2-2; 9 bases agree with TRBD2. The CDR3 end lies 4 residues beyond the end of the read and is filled in from the germline J gene. The J segment lost 6 bases and the V segment lost 3 bases, leaving 3 bases of the junction unmatched. This CDR3 comprises 14 residues. Germline V gene lookup returns CDR1 NNHDY and CDR2 SYVADS.

This clone was picked up many times. Germline and genes: mouse. The CDR3 end falls 4 residues outside the read, so it is completed with the germline J gene. This specimen includes other DNA sequences encoding the same CDR3. The chain employs TRBV31 and TRBJ2-1, with D uncertain. V was pared by 0 bases and J by 0 bases, with 6 bases between. The CDR3 has 14 residues. CDR1 is GKSSPN and CDR2 is SITVG in the germline V gene. CDR3: CAWSLEGNYAEQFF. CDR3 bases read: TGTGCCTGGAGTCTAGAGGGTAACTATGCT.

This clone showed up just a few times. Gene names denote mouse genes. Incomplete CDR3 DNA: TGTGCCAGCAGTGAAGAACAGGGGAGTGCAGAA. Translated, it gives CASSEEQGSAE. The entire CDR3 protein reads CASSEEQGSAETLYF. The chain is built from TRBV13-1 and TRBJ2-3; TRBD1 agrees at 7 bases. The CDR3 end falls 4 residues outside the read, so it is completed with the germline J gene. The CDR3 consists of 15 residues. Germline loops: CDR1 NSHNY, CDR2 SYGAGN. The V gene end was trimmed by 2 bases and the J gene end by 0 bases; junction bases not matched to a gene: 3.

This clone was seen a few times. The gene names here belong to mouse. The read comes to an end 4 residues before the CDR3 does, leaving the germline J gene to fill in the end. The chain joins TRBV13-3 to TRBJ2-7, with 10 bases identical to TRBD1. Looked up from germline, CDR1 is NNHDY and CDR2 is SYVADS. The CDR3 is 15 amino acids. This chain's CDR3 is CASSDAGQGIYEQYF. CDR3 DNA (partial): TGTGCCAGCAGTGATGCGGGACAGGGGATATAT.